Listed below are T cell receptor beta chains from one sample, sequenced in a study of a mutant IDH1 vaccine in newly diagnosed glioma. Clones were read by immunoSEQ multiplex PCR, and TCRdb kept only the in-frame ones, dropping some. The table includes 33,000 or so clones, 60% to 80% detected once. Antigens of these TCRs are unknown. The sample here was PBMCs, taken from a glioma patient whose treatment included an IDH1 peptide vaccine. These receptors all come from a woman in her 30s with glioma. Some clones in this sample may be carry-over from other donors' samples. The conserved cysteine and the conserved F or W are not part of the CDR3 here.

>TRBJ1-1|TRBV4-2
ASSQEGGVTNTEAF
>TRBJ1-3|TRBV6-1
ASSSRGPGNTIY
>TRBJ2-6|TRBV5-1
ASSSGGAGLISGANVLT
>TRBJ2-7|TRBV6-5
ASSYSLAGSSYEQY
>TRBJ1-1|TRBV27
ASRGVSPGAF
>TRBJ2-2|TRBV6-5
ASSAGTAELF
>TRBJ2-7|TRBV15
ATSRVSETGFYEQY
>TRBJ1-5|TRBV4-1
ASSQFGTGTGPNQPQH
>TRBJ1-5|TRBV27
ASSLSAGVPNQPQH
>TRBJ2-1|TRBV6-1
ASRSGRAAVEQF
>TRBJ2-7|TRBV7-8
ASSLGSTSDGEQY
>TRBJ2-7|TRBV10-2
ASSGGQSYEQY
>TRBJ1-1|TRBV19
ASSKQANTEAF
>TRBJ2-7|TRBV7-2
ASSQNKGVSDEQY
>TRBJ2-1|TRBV19
ASSLTSGDYNEQF
>TRBJ1-1|TRBV12-5
ASGRLLSRGGTEAF
>TRBJ2-1|TRBV18
ASSPTSGLGNEQF
>TRBJ2-3|TRBV2
ASSEFGTSTDTQY
>TRBJ2-7|TRBV7-2
ASSYTSGPYEQY
>TRBJ2-1|TRBV7-2
ASSPSRRAGGGGNEQF
>TRBJ2-2|TRBV4-2
ASSQDLKGSNTGELF
>TRBJ2-7|TRBV14
ASSQGHSGAIYEQY
>TRBJ2-7|TRBV7-2
ASSSLDRDLYEQY
>TRBJ2-7|TRBV27
VSRTGYEQY
>TRBJ1-5|TRBV6-1
ASSDSYSNQPQH
>TRBJ1-3|TRBV5-1
ASSLVGGAYGNTIY
>TRBJ2-3|TRBV6-5
ASSYSTSGRPDTQY
>TRBJ2-7|TRBV13
ASRASGRAPVEGKY
>TRBJ2-2|TRBV14
ASSPTGAGELF
>TRBJ1-2|TRBV7-9
ASRAGVDYGYT
>TRBJ2-1|TRBV21-1
ASSKCRTSGNNAYNEQF
>TRBJ2-7|TRBV6-1
ASSPQGYLGEQY
>TRBJ1-2|TRBV10-3
AISVWTGEFYGYT
>TRBJ1-4|TRBV9
ASSVGQRTEKLF
>TRBJ2-2|TRBV19
ASSIPQTGTGELF
>TRBJ2-3|TRBV18
ASSPEGTDTQY
>TRBJ1-1|TRBV4-2
ASSQDSGDTEAF
>TRBJ1-1|TRBV19
ASSVGGRATEAF
>TRBJ2-7|TRBV6-1
ASRGPQGNHEQY
>TRBJ1-5|TRBV19
ASSIGMSNQPQH
>TRBJ2-5|TRBV19
ASSMHGGSELETQY
>TRBJ2-7|TRBV18
ASSPTGVDEQY